The next 15 T cell receptor beta chains were all read from a single sample in a study of regulatory T cells in long-lasting Graves disease. Researchers made TCR beta libraries by using iRepertoire HTBI primers and running Arm-PCR on CDR3 regions. TCRdb fed the multiplex PCR reads into MiXCR, producing one record per CDR3 protein. The sample lists 350,000 to 550,000 distinct CDR3 sequences; approximately 15% were seen once. Time point here: newly diagnosed GD, antithyroid drugs for less than 3 months. PBMC-extracted RNA yielded the TCR library. These data also formed part of another study, on T cells in Graves' hyperthyroidism and ophthalmopathy.

The material was peripheral blood mononuclear cells (PBMCs), obtained at new diagnosis, from a patient treated with antithyroid drugs. These receptor sequences come from a young woman with Graves disease.

This rearrangement joins TRBV12-3 or TRBV12-4 to TRBJ2-7; D possibly corresponds to TRBD2 (5 bases). The CDR3 is made up of 16 amino acids. V was shortened by 5 bases and J by 1 base, with 18 bases between the two germline ends. Here the CDR3 reads CASSPARTLVSYEQYF. Here the CDR3 DNA reads TGTGCCAGCAGTCCAGCGAGGACTCTCGTATCCTACGAGCAGTACTTC.

The chain carries TRBV9 and TRBJ1-6; D gene uncertain. Germline V CDR1 and CDR2: SGDLS, YYNGEE. Trimming stripped 3 bases from V and 5 bases from J, with 18 bases between. This CDR3 spans 17 amino acids. The CDR3 spells CASSATAGSEDNSPLHF. CDR3 in DNA: TGTGCCAGCAGCGCCACGGCGGGGTCGGAGGATAATTCACCCCTCCACTTT.

The chain is built from TRBV9 and TRBJ2-1; D not certain. The CDR3 has 17 amino acids. With 0 bases removed from V and 1 base from J, the gap between germline ends came to 14 bases. CDR1 SGDLS and CDR2 YYNGEE come from the germline V gene. CDR3 residues: CASSVDAGMGSYNEQFF. CDR3 nucleotide sequence: TGTGCCAGCAGCGTAGACGCTGGCATGGGGTCCTACAATGAGCAGTTCTTC.

This clonotype appeared once. The chain carries TRBV2 and TRBJ2-1; D is uncertain. V gave up 7 bases and J gave up 2 bases, with 15 bases separating them. The CDR3 totals 15 residues. The germline V gene encodes CDR1 SNHLY and CDR2 FYNNEI. In DNA, the CDR3 is TGTGCCAGCAAGGACCGCGCCAGCCCCTACAATGAGCAGTTCTTC. Residues: CASKDRASPYNEQFF.

The J gene is TRBJ2-1, the V gene TRBV14, with D possibly being TRBD2 (6 bases). Germline CDR1 SGHDN, CDR2 FVKESK. The V and J ends lost 4 bases and 12 bases respectively, with 25 bases between them. This CDR3 is built from 16 residues. CDR3 DNA: TGTGCCAGCAGCCGGAGTCTTTCGGGAGTTATTAAGGGGCAGTTCTTC. This encodes CASSRSLSGVIKGQFF. Together with reference TRBV14 and TRBJ2-1, the CDR3 gives the full variable domain: EAGVTQFPSHSVIEKGQTVTLRCDPISGHDNLYWYRRVMGKEIKFLLHFVKESKQDESGMPNNRFLAERTGGTYSTLKVQPAELEDSGVYFCASSRSLSGVIKGQFFGPGTRLTVL.

Of note for this clonotype: A much bigger clone sits one base away, suggesting this may be a read error. V gene TRBV18 combines with J gene TRBJ2-1; TRBD2 agrees at 10 bases. The V and J ends lost 3 bases and 10 bases, in that order; junction bases with no gene match: 12. Germline CDR1 reads KGHSH; CDR2 reads LQKENI. CDR3 length: 16 amino acids. The CDR3 DNA reads as TGTGCCAGCTCACCCTCGACTAGCGGGCTTACCTACGAGCAGTTCTTC. Translation gives CASSPSTSGLTYEQFF.

This clonotype appeared many times. The chain employs TRBV28 and TRBJ1-4, with D possibly TRBD1 on 6 matching bases. The V end was cut by 7 bases, the J end by 0 bases, with 15 bases between. This CDR3 is built from 16 residues. CDR1 is MDHEN and CDR2 is SYDVKM in the germline V gene. The CDR3 DNA reads TGTGCCAGCACCTCACCCTGGACAGCAACTAATGAAAAACTGTTTTTT. Translation: CASTSPWTATNEKLFF.

This clonotype was counted many times. V is TRBV7-2 and J is TRBJ2-7, with D unclear. CDR1 and CDR2 (germline): SGHTA, FQGNSA. The CDR3 loop spans 14 amino acids. Trimming stripped 2 bases from V and 6 bases from J, with 14 bases between. The CDR3 protein is CASSLIGPLGEQYF. CDR3 DNA: TGTGCCAGCAGCTTAATAGGCCCTTTGGGCGAGCAGTACTTC. The full variable domain, rest sourced from reference TRBV7-2 and TRBJ2-7, is GAGVSQSPSNKVTEKGKDVELRCDPISGHTALYWYRQSLGQGLEFLIYFQGNSAPDKSGLPSDRFSAERTGGSVSTLTIQRTQQEDSAVYLCASSLIGPLGEQYFGPGTRLTVT.

This clonotype occurred a few times. The chain links TRBV9 to TRBJ1-2, with 7 bases lining up with TRBD1. Germline V gives CDR1 SGDLS, CDR2 YYNGEE. This CDR3 comprises 15 residues. V gave up 2 bases and J gave up 7 bases; unmatched junction bases: 11. CDR3: CASSVPQGPGGGYTF. In DNA form, the CDR3 reads TGTGCCAGCAGCGTCCCACAGGGGCCGGGGGGTGGCTACACCTTC.

This clonotype has a handful of counts. A much more abundant neighbour one base away suggests this may be a read error. The rearrangement links TRBV11-2 to TRBJ1-1, with a possible D match to TRBD1 (5 bases). The V gene's germline CDR1 is SGHAT and CDR2 FQNNGV. There are 12 residues in the CDR3. Trimming pared 5 bases from V and 12 bases from J, leaving 16 bases between. The CDR3 nucleotides are TGTGCCAGCAGCGACAGCATTTCAGAAACTTTCTTT. As protein: CASSDSISETFF.

This clonotype turned up a few times. The CDR3 loop is CSADRGPGSPLHF. In DNA form, the CDR3 reads TGCAGTGCCGACAGGGGGCCGGGATCACCCCTCCACTTT. The chain carries TRBV20-1 and TRBJ1-6, with 10 nucleotides matching TRBD1. Germline-derived CDR1 and CDR2 are DFQATT and SNEGSKA (reference sequence). The V segment lost 6 bases and the J segment 10 bases; nucleotides outside the gene matches: 6. This CDR3 has 13 amino acids.

This clonotype was counted ten times or more. V is TRBV11-3 and J is TRBJ2-5; TRBD2 might be the D (5 bases). V lost 7 bases, J lost 3 bases, and 18 bases lay in between. The CDR3 covers 15 residues. Germline V gene data show CDR1 as SGHNT and CDR2 as YENEEA. The CDR3 DNA follows: TGTGCCAGCAACCCCGGGATAGGACTTGAAGAGACCCAGTACTTC. Its translation is CASNPGIGLEETQYF. The full variable domain, its missing parts supplied by reference TRBV11-3 and TRBJ2-5, is EAGVVQSPRYKIIEKKQPVAFWCNPISGHNTLYWYLQNLGQGPELLIRYENEEAVDDSQLPKDRFSAERLKGVDSTLKIQPAELGDSAVYLCASNPGIGLEETQYFGPGTRLLVL.

This clonotype has a count of ten or more. Here the CDR3 reads CASTPDFLVSYEQYF. The CDR3 DNA is TGTGCCAGCACCCCGGACTTTCTGGTCTCCTACGAGCAGTACTTC. V gene TRBV28 combines with J gene TRBJ2-7, with a tentative D call TRBD2 (5 bases). Germline CDR1 MDHEN, CDR2 SYDVKM. This CDR3 region has 15 residues. Trimming pared 7 bases from V and 0 bases from J, leaving 16 bases between.

In this sample, this clonotype turned up many times. J is TRBJ2-7 and V is TRBV28; TRBD2 aligns across 9 bases. This CDR3 contains 12 residues. The J segment lost 7 bases and the V segment lost 6 bases, leaving 4 bases of the junction unmatched. CDR1 is MDHEN, CDR2 SYDVKM, per germline. The CDR3 region has the DNA TGTGCCAGCAGCTGGACTAGCGAAGAGCAGTACTTC. Encoded protein: CASSWTSEEQYF.

This clonotype was seen a handful of times. A far bigger clonotype differs at one base, so this is likely a read error. This rearrangement joins TRBV6-9 to TRBJ2-1; tentatively, D is TRBD1 or TRBD2 (6 bases each). Near its end, the DNA agrees better with TRBJ2-5, so the J call may be wrong. Germline V gene data show CDR1 as MNHGY and CDR2 as SVAAGI. This CDR3 spans 16 amino acids. CDR3 protein: CASSYPTKGGQETQYF. CDR3 nucleotides: TGTGCCAGCAGTTACCCTACCAAAGGGGGGCAAGAGACCCAGTACTTC.